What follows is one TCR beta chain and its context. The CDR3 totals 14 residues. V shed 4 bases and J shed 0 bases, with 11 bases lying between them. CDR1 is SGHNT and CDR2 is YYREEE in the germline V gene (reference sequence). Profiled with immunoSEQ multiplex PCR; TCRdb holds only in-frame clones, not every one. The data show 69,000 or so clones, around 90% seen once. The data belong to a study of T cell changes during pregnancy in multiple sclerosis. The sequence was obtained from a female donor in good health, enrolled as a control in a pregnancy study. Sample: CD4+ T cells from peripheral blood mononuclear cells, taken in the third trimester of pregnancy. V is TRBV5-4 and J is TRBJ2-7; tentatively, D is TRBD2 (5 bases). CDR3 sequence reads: CASSPAGSSYEQYF. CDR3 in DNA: TGTGCCAGCAGCCCGGCGGGTAGCTCCTACGAGCAGTACTTC.